Below are 14 T cell receptor beta chains sequenced from a single sample in a study of beta chain features in type 1 diabetes. Every bit of the isolated RNA underwent reverse transcription, so sequencing read expressed TCRB transcripts. Clones were read by immunoSEQ multiplex PCR, and TCRdb kept only the in-frame ones, dropping some. This table has a few hundred thousand clones, more than 9% appearing once. Source material: naive CD4+ T cells from blood. The origin of the receptors is a woman between 18 and 29 years old in good health.

The rearrangement links TRBV2 to TRBJ1-6, with a tentative D call TRBD1 (6 bases). The CDR3 extends over 15 amino acids. Trimming left V 7 bases short and J 10 bases short, with 20 bases between. Germline values: CDR1 SNHLY, CDR2 FYNNEI. The CDR3 is CASIFENRVGSPLHF. CDR3 bases: TGTGCCAGCATCTTTGAGAACAGGGTGGGGTCACCCCTCCACTTT.

This rearrangement joins TRBV5-1 to TRBJ2-1; no reliable D call. The ends were cut back, 5 bases at V and 3 bases at J, with 9 bases in the middle. The germline V gene encodes CDR1 SGHRS and CDR2 YFSETQ. CDR3 length: 13 residues. CDR3 in DNA: TGCGCCAGCAGTCCCGAGATCTACAATGAGCAGTTCTTC. This translates into CASSPEIYNEQFF.

The table lists this clone with a few counts. The chain combines TRBV14 with TRBJ1-1, with unresolved D. The V end was cut by 2 bases, the J end by 5 bases, with 15 bases between. Germline values: CDR1 SGHDN, CDR2 FVKESK. There are 15 residues in the CDR3. The CDR3 loop reads CASSQTWTRGTEAFF. The CDR3 coding sequence is TGTGCCAGCAGCCAAACCTGGACTCGCGGTACTGAAGCTTTCTTT.

In its sample, this clone was seen a few times. The chain joins TRBV11-2 to TRBJ1-1; D gene ambiguous. V was shortened by 2 bases and J by 1 base, with 8 bases between the two germline ends. Germline V gene data show CDR1 as SGHAT and CDR2 as FQNNGV. This CDR3 is 14 amino acids long. In DNA, the CDR3 is TGTGCCAGCAGCTTAAGGGCGGGGAACACTGAAGCTTTCTTT. Protein product: CASSLRAGNTEAFF.

CDR3 residues: CASSLLLAEPYNEQFF. The DNA for the CDR3 is TGCGCCAGCAGCTTACTCTTAGCGGAACCCTACAATGAGCAGTTCTTC. This chain connects TRBV5-1 to TRBJ2-1; tentatively, D is TRBD2 (6 bases). Germline lookup yields CDR1 SGHRS and CDR2 YFSETQ. The CDR3 runs to 16 residues. V was cut by 2 bases and J by 2 bases, with 14 bases left in between.

This clone has a handful of counts. The chain recombines TRBV9 with TRBJ2-1; TRBD2 matches at 8 bases. The CDR3 is 15 amino acids. In germline, CDR1 is SGDLS, CDR2 YYNGEE. Trimming cost V 0 bases and J 9 bases; bases outside gene matches: 8. The CDR3 region is CASSVAEGLEAEQFF. For the CDR3, the DNA is TGTGCCAGCAGCGTAGCTGAGGGACTAGAGGCTGAGCAGTTCTTC.

The chain couples TRBV7-2 to TRBJ2-5, with D tentatively TRBD1 (5 bases). Trimming took off 1 base at V and 4 bases at J, with 13 bases between the two ends. Germline values: CDR1 SGHTA, CDR2 FQGNSA. This CDR3 spans 15 amino acids. The CDR3 nucleotides are TGTGCCAGCAGCTTAGAGCCCGGTAGGGGAGAGACCCAGTACTTC. Translation gives CASSLEPGRGETQYF.

The rearrangement joins TRBV7-2 to TRBJ2-3; 15 positions match TRBD2. The CDR3 is made up of 17 amino acids. V gave up 5 bases and J gave up 3 bases; unmatched junction bases: 6. Germline V lookup: CDR1 SGHTA, CDR2 FQGNSA. Here the CDR3 DNA reads TGTGCCAGCAGCCGAGGGACTAGCGGGAGGTGGACAGATACGCAGTATTTT. Encoded protein: CASSRGTSGRWTDTQYF.

In its sample, this clone was seen a few times. The V call is TRBV29-1, the J call TRBJ1-2, with TRBD1 matching 8 bases. The V gene end was trimmed by 6 bases and the J gene end by 5 bases; junction bases not matched to a gene: 14. The V gene's germline CDR1 is SQVTM and CDR2 ANQGSEA. CDR3 length equals 15 residues. The CDR3 is CSVDARTGMYYGYTF. CDR3 nucleotide sequence: TGCAGCGTGGATGCCAGGACAGGGATGTATTATGGCTACACCTTC. The entire variable domain, with the rest obtained from reference TRBV29-1 and TRBJ1-2, is as follows: SAVISQKPSRDICQRGTSLTIQCQVDSQVTMMFWYRQQPGQSLTLIATANQGSEATYESGFVIDKFPISRPNLTFSTLTVSNMSPEDSSIYLCSVDARTGMYYGYTFGSGTRLTVV.

The gene calls are TRBV15 and TRBJ1-6; TRBD1 matches 9 bases. Germline trimming cut 0 bases from V and 1 base from J; bases unmatched to any gene: 10. The CDR3 has 20 amino acids. CDR1 and CDR2 (germline): LNHNV, YYDKDF (reference sequence). This CDR3 is CATSRDRTGDRASYNSPLHF. CDR3 DNA sequence: TGTGCCACCAGCAGAGATCGCACGGGGGACAGGGCGTCCTATAATTCACCCCTCCACTTT.

The CDR3 bases are TGTGCCAGTAGTATCCCGGGTCCCACTGAAGCTTTCTTT. The encoded protein is CASSIPGPTEAFF. The chain couples TRBV19 to TRBJ1-1; D remains ambiguous. Germline CDR1 and CDR2: LNHDA and SQIVND (reference sequence). CDR3 size: 13 residues. V gave up 3 bases and J gave up 4 bases, with 9 bases separating them.

This clone has only a few counts. The CDR3 is CASSVDRDTEAFF. The CDR3 DNA is TGTGCCAGCAGTGTAGACAGGGACACTGAAGCTTTCTTT. This chain connects TRBV6-1 to TRBJ1-1; 7 nucleotides agree with TRBD1. V lost 4 bases and J lost 3; bases outside the gene matches: 2. The CDR3 runs 13 residues. Germline CDR1 and CDR2: MNHNS and SASEGT.

This clone was observed a handful of times. The chain uses TRBV30 and TRBJ1-6; possibly TRBD1 for D (5 bases). The CDR3 contains 15 residues. Germline V gene lookup returns CDR1 GTSNPN and CDR2 SVGIG (reference sequence). Deletions cut 3 bases from V and 1 base from J, with 10 bases between. The CDR3 nucleotides are TGTGCCTGGAGAGCAAGGGGTTCCTATAATTCACCCCTCCACTTT. Its translation: CAWRARGSYNSPLHF. Using reference TRBV30 and TRBJ1-6 for the parts outside the CDR3, the full variable domain is SQTIHQWPATLVQPVGSPLSLECTVEGTSNPNLYWYRQAAGRGLQLLFYSVGIGQISSEVPQNLSASRPQDRQFILSSKKLLLSDSGFYLCAWRARGSYNSPLHFGNGTRLTVT.

This clone was seen a few times. This chain connects TRBV9 to TRBJ2-2, with D perhaps TRBD1 (6 bases). The germline V gene encodes CDR1 SGDLS and CDR2 YYNGEE. The germline V and J ends were trimmed by 7 bases and 4 bases, with 14 bases remaining between them. The CDR3 covers 14 residues. DNA of the CDR3: TGTGCCAGCTCGATAGGGGGTGCCACCGGGGAGCTGTTTTTT. It translates to CASSIGGATGELFF. Looking up the rest from reference TRBV9 and TRBJ2-2 gives the full variable domain: DSGVTQTPKHLITATGQRVTLRCSPRSGDLSVYWYQQSLDQGLQFLIQYYNGEERAKGNILERFSAQQFPDLHSELNLSSLELGDSALYFCASSIGGATGELFFGEGSRLTVL.